The 24 T cell receptor beta chains given below trace back to one sample, sequenced in a study of graft-versus-host responses after intestinal transplantation. Sequencing was performed with immunoSEQ multiplex PCR; in TCRdb, only in-frame clones are kept and a portion is missing. This sample carries 25,000 to 35,000 clones, about three quarters of them seen once, and the ten largest clones take 3% to 3.5%. Grafts had their tissue processed, releasing intraepithelial and lamina propria lymphocytes. Sequenced here: ileum tissue, sampled 98 days after intestinal transplantation. The receptors here all came from a human patient who received an intestinal transplant, so some T cells may come from the graft donor.

The V gene is TRBV6-5, the J gene TRBJ2-7, with D uncertain. The V and J ends lost 6 bases and 2 bases respectively, with 17 bases between them. This CDR3 is built from 15 residues. Germline CDR1 MNHEY, CDR2 SVGAGI. The CDR3 reads CASSPAPGKPYEQYF. In nucleotides, the CDR3 is TGTGCCAGCAGCCCCGCCCCCGGCAAGCCCTACGAGCAGTACTTC.

This CDR3 is CATSRFLTGARAGTEAFF. CDR3 DNA: TGTGCCACCAGCAGATTCTTGACAGGGGCCCGTGCTGGCACTGAAGCTTTCTTT. The gene calls are TRBV15 and TRBJ1-1; 8 bases are a match to TRBD1. V was clipped by 2 bases and J by 4 bases; unmatched bases: 15. The CDR3 spans 18 residues. Germline CDR1 is LNHNV and CDR2 is YYDKDF (reference sequence).

V is TRBV6-5 and J is TRBJ2-2; 8 nucleotides agree with TRBD2. This CDR3 has 16 amino acids. Germline V gene sequence: CDR1 MNHEY, CDR2 SVGAGI. V dropped 4 bases and J dropped 3; count of bases not matched to a gene: 7. CDR3 nucleotides: TGTGCCAGCAGTTCTCGGGGGGGCCGGTACACCGGGGAGCTGTTTTTT. Its protein is CASSSRGGRYTGELFF.

This clone is a singleton in its sample. The genes are TRBV25-1 and TRBJ1-2; 7 bases agree with TRBD1. CDR3 length: 18 residues. The germline V gene encodes CDR1 MGHDK and CDR2 SYGVNS. Germline trimming cut 5 bases from V and 5 bases from J; bases unmatched to any gene: 20. DNA for the CDR3: TGTGCCAGCAGTAACTTCGACAGGGCCACCCCGAGGGATTATGGCTACACCTTC. It specifies CASSNFDRATPRDYGYTF.

The chain employs TRBV2 and TRBJ2-4; possible D gene TRBD2, 6 bases. The germline V and J ends were trimmed by 4 bases and 1 base, with 11 bases remaining between them. The CDR3 runs to 15 residues. Germline V gene lookup returns CDR1 SNHLY and CDR2 FYNNEI. The CDR3 spells CASSVYGGAKNIQYF. The CDR3 bases are TGTGCCAGCAGTGTATATGGGGGGGCCAAAAACATTCAGTACTTC.

This chain joins TRBV27 and TRBJ1-4; the match to TRBD1 covers 7 bases. Germline V gene sequence: CDR1 MNHEY, CDR2 SMNVEV (reference sequence). The trim removed 4 bases at V and 0 bases at J, leaving 5 bases unmatched. The CDR3 length is 16 residues. CDR3 sequence (DNA): TGTGCCAGCAGTTCATTAGGGACAGCAACTAATGAAAAACTGTTTTTT. It specifies CASSSLGTATNEKLFF.

This clone appeared once. The chain links TRBV21-1 to TRBJ2-5; the D segment call TRBD2 is taken from the table without a DNA check. TRBV21-1 is a pseudogene locus. This CDR3 spans 15 amino acids. The CDR3 is CASSKERRFQETQYF. As DNA, the CDR3 is TGTGCCAGCAGCAAAGAGCGGCGCTTCCAAGAGACCCAGTACTTC.

This chain joins TRBV11-2 and TRBJ2-2; 7 nucleotides match TRBD2. Losses at the gene ends were 5 bases for V and 2 bases for J; bases not matched to a gene: 8. The CDR3 totals 16 residues. CDR1 is SGHAT and CDR2 is FQNNGV in the germline V gene. In nucleotides, the CDR3 is TGTGCCAGCAGCCCGGGGGACTATTTTAACACCGGGGAGCTGTTTTTT. Protein: CASSPGDYFNTGELFF.

In its sample, this clone was seen once. This rearrangement joins TRBV27 to TRBJ1-3; D call uncertain. From germline, CDR1 is MNHEY and CDR2 SMNVEV (reference sequence). This CDR3 has 17 residues. V was pared by 6 bases and J by 7 bases, with 25 bases between. The CDR3 sequence is CASSPYGQKNNRNTIYF. In DNA, the CDR3 is TGTGCCAGCAGCCCCTATGGGCAGAAGAACAATCGGAACACCATATATTTT.

The chain couples TRBV5-6 to TRBJ2-1, with 11 nucleotides matching TRBD2. Germline CDR1 reads SGHDT; CDR2 reads YYEEEE. CDR3 length equals 13 residues. V lost 4 bases to trimming and J lost 7 bases; unmatched junction nucleotides: 1. Written as DNA, the CDR3 is TGTGCCAGCAGCCGACTAGCGGGGAATGAGCAGTTCTTC. Amino acids: CASSRLAGNEQFF.

The chain combines TRBV5-1 with TRBJ2-5; maybe TRBD1 (6 bases). CDR1 SGHRS and CDR2 YFSETQ come from the germline V gene. The CDR3 contains 14 residues. Trimming took 7 bases from V and 2 from J, leaving 15 bases between them. Here the CDR3 reads CASSRGKTQETQYF. In nucleotides, the CDR3 is TGCGCCAGCTCAAGGGGGAAGACGCAAGAGACCCAGTACTTC.

The chain uses TRBV13 and TRBJ2-7; 9 positions agree with TRBD1. The trim removed 5 bases at V and 4 bases at J, leaving 9 bases unmatched. Germline V CDR1 and CDR2: PRHDT, FYEKMQ (reference sequence). CDR3 length: 15 residues. For the CDR3, the DNA is TGTGCCAGCAGCCCTACGCCAGGACAGGGGTACGAGCAGTACTTC. Protein: CASSPTPGQGYEQYF.

This clone has a handful of counts. V and J are TRBV2 and TRBJ1-1; tentatively, D is TRBD1 (6 bases). From germline, CDR1 is SNHLY and CDR2 FYNNEI. CDR3 length: 13 residues. V was pared by 7 bases and J by 2 bases, with 11 bases between. Written as DNA, the CDR3 is TGTGCCAGCAACAGAGGGGGAAACACTGAAGCTTTCTTT. Translating gives CASNRGGNTEAFF.

The gene calls are TRBV25-1 and TRBJ1-2, with D unresolved. There are 13 residues in the CDR3. Germline V gives CDR1 MGHDK, CDR2 SYGVNS. V was shortened by 3 bases and J by 5 bases, with 10 bases between the two germline ends. CDR3 residues: CASSEDQGYGYTF. For the CDR3, the DNA is TGTGCCAGCAGTGAGGATCAAGGGTATGGCTACACCTTC.

The chain has TRBV6-5 and TRBJ1-3; D is uncertain. CDR3 length: 14 residues. The germline V gene has CDR1 MNHEY and CDR2 SVGAGI. V gave up 5 bases and J gave up 0 bases, with 8 bases separating them. The chain's CDR3 is CASSTGSSGNTIYF. In DNA form, the CDR3 reads TGTGCCAGCAGTACCGGGAGCTCTGGAAACACCATATATTTT.

This chain connects TRBV9 to TRBJ2-1; D call uncertain. V shed 0 bases and J shed 10 bases, with 11 bases lying between them. The CDR3 extends over 13 amino acids. The germline V gene has CDR1 SGDLS and CDR2 YYNGEE. The CDR3 bases are TGTGCCAGCAGCGTAGGAGTTCTCAGGGAGCAGTTCTTC. The encoded protein is CASSVGVLREQFF.

CDR3 nucleotides: TGCGCCAGCAGCCAAGAGACGGAAACAGATACGCAGTATTTT. Its translation: CASSQETETDTQYF. This rearrangement joins TRBV4-1 to TRBJ2-3, with D unclear. CDR3 size: 14 residues. V lost 0 bases and J lost 3, with 7 bases in between. Germline V gene data show CDR1 as MGHRA and CDR2 as YSYEKL.

This clone was recorded a few times. The rearrangement uses TRBV2 and TRBJ1-6; D remains unclear. This CDR3 spans 12 amino acids. From germline, CDR1 is SNHLY and CDR2 FYNNEI. Trimming shortened V by 9 bases and J by 7 bases, and 10 bases separated the two germline ends. The CDR3 sequence: CARGKGNSPLHF. The CDR3 bases are TGTGCCAGGGGAAAGGGAAATTCACCCCTCCACTTT.

V gene TRBV25-1 combines with J gene TRBJ2-3, with D possibly being TRBD1 or TRBD2 (5 bases each). The V end lost 0 bases, the J end lost 0 bases, and 13 bases lay between the germline ends. Looked up from germline, CDR1 is MGHDK and CDR2 is SYGVNS. The CDR3 consists of 17 residues. In DNA form, the CDR3 reads TGTGCCAGCAGTGAATACGGGGCGGGCCACAGCACAGATACGCAGTATTTT. This codes for CASSEYGAGHSTDTQYF.

This chain uses TRBV5-1 with TRBJ2-7; D is perhaps TRBD1 or TRBD2 (5 bases each). Germline values: CDR1 SGHRS, CDR2 YFSETQ. V was shortened by 4 bases and J by 3 bases, with 20 bases between the two germline ends. The CDR3 is 16 residues long. CDR3 sequence reads: CASSLSEGLTYYEQYF. The CDR3 DNA sequence: TGCGCCAGCAGCCTCAGCGAGGGGCTGACATACTACGAGCAGTACTTC.

The chain is built from TRBV19 and TRBJ2-2; D perhaps matches TRBD1 (6 bases). In germline, CDR1 is LNHDA, CDR2 SQIVND (reference sequence). V was trimmed by 3 bases and J by 3 bases, leaving 14 bases between them. This CDR3 region has 16 residues. DNA of the CDR3: TGTGCCAGTAGTATTGGTCAGGACAGATACACCGGGGAGCTGTTTTTT. The encoded protein is CASSIGQDRYTGELFF. Combining the CDR3 with reference TRBV19 and TRBJ2-2 gives the whole variable domain DGGITQSPKYLFRKEGQNVTLSCEQNLNHDAMYWYRQDPGQGLRLIYYSQIVNDFQKGDIAEGYSVSREKKESFPLTVTSAQKNPTAFYLCASSIGQDRYTGELFFGEGSRLTVL.

This sequence joins TRBV20-1 and TRBJ1-2; no clear D. V was clipped by 7 bases and J by 8 bases, with 8 bases between them. CDR1 is DFQATT and CDR2 is SNEGSKA in the germline V gene (reference sequence). This CDR3 spans 9 amino acids. The CDR3 DNA sequence: TGCAGTGTTTCCGGAGGCTACACCTTC. It is translated as CSVSGGYTF.

This clone appeared a single time. The chain is built from TRBV19 and TRBJ2-5, with a weak D call TRBD1 (5 bases). The CDR3 extends over 16 amino acids. Per germline, CDR1 LNHDA and CDR2 SQIVND (reference sequence). CDR3 sequence reads: CATKDPQPGARETQYF. In DNA, the CDR3 is TGTGCAACTAAAGACCCCCAGCCTGGGGCGAGAGAGACCCAGTACTTC.

CDR3 sequence: CASSLPGHFNYGYTF. For the CDR3, the DNA is TGTGCCAGCAGCCTCCCGGGACACTTTAACTATGGCTACACCTTC. The V gene is TRBV5-8, the J gene TRBJ1-2, with D possibly being TRBD1 (6 bases). Germline V gives CDR1 SGHTS, CDR2 YDEGEE. Trimming removed 4 bases from V and 1 base from J, with 14 bases in between. The CDR3 runs to 15 residues.